This entry lists 10 T cell receptor beta chains sequenced from one sample in a study of blood T cell repertoires in COVID-19 (dated by TCRdb to about 2020). Library method: the immunoSEQ multiplex PCR assay. What TCRdb holds here is the immuneACCESS table cut down to in-frame rearrangements. Part of the clones is not present; checked against another copy, under half of the missing clones reflect an unresolved V gene, and the others are unexplained. The sample records about 240,000 clones, 83% of which are singletons. Of the sample, 3% to 4.5% falls within the top ten clones. Sequences were obtained from PBMCs or T cells enriched from blood (not recorded which). The receptors were gathered from a woman in her thirties or forties who had been exposed to COVID-19.

This clone was seen a handful of times. This chain links TRBV18 with TRBJ1-5, with a possible D match to TRBD1 (5 bases). The CDR3 spans 14 residues. Trimming removed 3 bases from V and 6 bases from J, with 12 bases in between. The germline CDR1 and CDR2 sequences are KGHSH and LQKENI. CDR3 sequence: CASSPGGAGQPQHF. CDR3 bases: TGTGCCAGCTCACCGGGGGGAGCCGGTCAGCCCCAGCATTTT.

The chain has TRBV28 and TRBJ2-5, with 12 bases aligning to TRBD2. Germline lookup yields CDR1 MDHEN and CDR2 SYDVKM. CDR3 length: 14 amino acids. V shed 6 bases, J shed 9 bases, and the junction held 8 bases outside the gene matches. The CDR3 DNA reads as TGTGCCAGCAGATCTAGCGGGGGGGCCTCGGCCCAGTACTTC. Amino acids: CASRSSGGASAQYF. Combining the CDR3 with reference TRBV28 and TRBJ2-5 gives the whole variable domain DVKVTQSSRYLVKRTGEKVFLECVQDMDHENMFWYRQDPGLGLRLIYFSYDVKMKEKGDIPEGYSVSREKKERFSLILESASTNQTSMYLCASRSSGGASAQYFGPGTRLLVL.

The rearrangement links TRBV11-2 to TRBJ2-5, with D perhaps matching TRBD2 (5 bases). Germline CDR1 and CDR2: SGHAT and FQNNGV. The CDR3 spans 11 residues. Trimming pared 5 bases from V and 5 bases from J, leaving 6 bases between. This chain's CDR3 is CASSRRETQYF. The CDR3 region has the DNA TGTGCCAGCAGCCGGAGGGAGACCCAGTACTTC. The full variable domain, completed using reference TRBV11-2 and TRBJ2-5, is EAGVAQSPRYKIIEKRQSVAFWCNPISGHATLYWYQQILGQGPKLLIQFQNNGVVDDSQLPKDRFSAERLKGVDSTLKIQPAKLEDSAVYLCASSRRETQYFGPGTRLLVL.

The chain uses TRBV5-5 and TRBJ2-2; TRBD2 aligns across 8 bases. CDR3 length: 16 residues. V lost 4 bases, J lost 4 bases, and 9 bases stayed unmatched. Germline CDR1 reads SGHKS; CDR2 reads YYEKEE (reference sequence). This chain's CDR3 is CASSHLGGGGTGELFF. CDR3 DNA: TGTGCCAGCAGCCACCTCGGGGGGGGTGGCACCGGGGAGCTGTTTTTT.

V and J are TRBV5-1 and TRBJ2-7; the D gene is possibly TRBD2 (7 bases). CDR1 and CDR2 (germline): SGHRS, YFSETQ. There are 16 residues in the CDR3. The V and J ends lost 0 bases and 0 bases respectively, with 13 bases between them. CDR3 protein: CASSLEAGASSYEQYF. The CDR3, as DNA: TGCGCCAGCAGCTTGGAGGCGGGGGCGAGCTCCTACGAGCAGTACTTC. The whole variable domain, filled in from reference TRBV5-1 and TRBJ2-7, reads KAGVTQTPRYLIKTRGQQVTLSCSPISGHRSVSWYQQTPGQGLQFLFEYFSETQRNKGNFPGRFSGRQFSNSRSEMNVSTLELGDSALYLCASSLEAGASSYEQYFGPGTRLTVT.

This sequence joins TRBV6-5 and TRBJ1-2; 7 bases agree with TRBD1. The CDR3 runs 15 residues. V shed 4 bases and J 8 bases; nucleotides not matched to a gene: 13. Germline-derived CDR1 and CDR2 are MNHEY and SVGAGI. CDR3 sequence reads: CASSLGDSRESGYTF. CDR3 nucleotides: TGTGCCAGCAGTTTAGGGGACAGCCGGGAGAGCGGCTACACCTTC.

The gene calls are TRBV20-1 and TRBJ1-2; possibly TRBD1 for D (6 bases). The germline V gene encodes CDR1 DFQATT and CDR2 SNEGSKA (reference sequence). CDR3 length: 16 residues. Trimming took off 3 bases at V and 3 bases at J, with 20 bases between the two ends. CDR3 amino acids: CSASPNTGYIDYGYTF. The CDR3 DNA reads as TGCAGTGCTAGTCCTAACACAGGGTATATTGACTATGGCTACACCTTC.

The chain joins TRBV7-2 to TRBJ2-2; 8 bases are a match to TRBD2. CDR1 is SGHTA, CDR2 FQGNSA, per germline. V was pared by 5 bases and J by 1 base, with 6 bases of the junction left unmatched. The CDR3 spans 16 residues. In DNA form, the CDR3 reads TGTGCCAGCAGCCCGAGAAGCGGGGGGAACACCGGGGAGCTGTTTTTT. Amino acids: CASSPRSGGNTGELFF.

This chain uses TRBV7-7 with TRBJ1-2, with 9 bases that match TRBD1. V lost 5 bases and J lost 3; bases outside the gene matches: 7. CDR1 SSHAT and CDR2 FNYEAQ come from the germline V gene (reference sequence). The CDR3 sequence is 15 residues long. DNA for the CDR3: TGTGCCAGCAGCCGCACAGGGGGCGCGGACTATGGCTACACCTTC. Protein sequence: CASSRTGGADYGYTF.

The chain is built from TRBV10-2 and TRBJ2-7, with 7 bases aligning to TRBD2. The CDR3 has 12 amino acids. V lost 7 bases to trimming and J lost 6 bases; unmatched junction nucleotides: 6. Germline V gene lookup returns CDR1 WSHSY and CDR2 SAAADI. The CDR3 DNA reads TGCGCCAGCATCGGGACTACCCGCGAGCAGTACTTC. It is translated as CASIGTTREQYF.